This T cell receptor (beta chain) emerged from a study of Graves' ophthalmopathy and Graves' hyperthyroidism. In its sample, this clonotype was seen a few times. Amplification targeted the TCR beta CDR3 regions, with RNA transcripts as the source material. RT-PCR was first run with HTBI primers, then multiplex PCR in a second round. TCRdb processed the multiplex PCR reads anew with MiXCR; each CDR3 protein has one entry. The table includes 200,000 to 300,000 distinct CDR3 sequences, around 50% detected once. Moderate-to-severe activity, with CAS ≥3, NOSPECS ≥4 and duration under 3 months, characterized the donors with ophthalmopathy. CDR3 size: 16 residues. CDR1 and CDR2 from the germline V gene are SQVTM and ANQGSEA. The J segment lost 0 bases and the V segment lost 4 bases, leaving 6 bases of the junction unmatched.

This clonotype originated in an adult man with Graves' ophthalmopathy. The sequenced sample was peripheral blood. The chain combines TRBV29-1 with TRBJ2-2; 9 bases fit TRBD2. The CDR3 coding sequence is TGCAGCGTTGGGTGGCTAGCGGGGACGAACACCGGGGAGCTGTTTTTT. Protein: CSVGWLAGTNTGELFF.